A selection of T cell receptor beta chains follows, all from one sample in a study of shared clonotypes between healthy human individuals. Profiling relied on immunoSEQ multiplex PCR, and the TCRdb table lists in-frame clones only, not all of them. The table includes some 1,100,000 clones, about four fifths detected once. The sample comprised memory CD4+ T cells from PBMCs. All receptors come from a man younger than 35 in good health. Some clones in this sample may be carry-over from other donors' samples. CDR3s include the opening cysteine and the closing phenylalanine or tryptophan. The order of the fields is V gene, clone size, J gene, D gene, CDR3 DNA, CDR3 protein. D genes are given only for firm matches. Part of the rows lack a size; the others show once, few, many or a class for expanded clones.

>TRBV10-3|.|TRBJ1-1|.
TGTGCCATCAGTGGGGCGGTGGACACTGAAGCTTTCTTT
CAISGAVDTEAFF
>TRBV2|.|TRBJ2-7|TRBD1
TGTGCCAGCAGTGATCGGAGACAGGGCGGCGAGCAGTACTTC
CASSDRRQGGEQYF
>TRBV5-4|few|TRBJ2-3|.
TGTGCCAGCAGCTTGAAGGGAACAGATACGCAGTATTTT
CASSLKGTDTQYF
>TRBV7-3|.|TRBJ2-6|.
TGTGCCAGCAGTCTAGTGGGATCTGGGGCCAACGTCCTGACTTTC
CASSLVGSGANVLTF
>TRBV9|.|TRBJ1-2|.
TGTGCCAGCAGCGTAGGAGGGGCCTATGGCTACACCTTC
CASSVGGAYGYTF
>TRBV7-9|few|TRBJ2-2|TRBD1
TGTGCCAGCAGCCGACAGGGTCCGAACACCGGGGAGCTGTTTTTT
CASSRQGPNTGELFF
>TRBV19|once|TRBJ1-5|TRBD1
TGTGCCAGTAGTATCCGACAGGGGCCCAAAGGTGGCAATCAGCCCCAGCATTTT
CASSIRQGPKGGNQPQHF
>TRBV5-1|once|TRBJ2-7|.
TGCGCCAGCAGCGGACTCCCCGGGAACGAGCAGTACTTC
CASSGLPGNEQYF
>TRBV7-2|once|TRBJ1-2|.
TGTGCCAGCAGCTTAGCGCAACGGAATGGCTACACCTTC
CASSLAQRNGYTF
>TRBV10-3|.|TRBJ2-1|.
TGTGCCATCAGTGAATCGGCGGCGAGCTCCTACAATGAGCAGTTCTTC
CAISESAASSYNEQFF
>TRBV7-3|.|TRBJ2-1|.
TGTGCCAGCAGCTTAAGAGGGGTCGCCCACAATGAGCAGTTCTTC
CASSLRGVAHNEQFF
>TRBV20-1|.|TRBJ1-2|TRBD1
TGCAGTGCTAGGGCACAGGGGGTCCTCACCTTC
CSARAQGVLTF
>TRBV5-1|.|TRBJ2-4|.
TGCGCCAGCAGCTTGAGGCCCGAACTGACGGCCCTAAACATTCAGTACTTC
CASSLRPELTALNIQYF
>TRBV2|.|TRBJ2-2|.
TGTGCCAGCAGTGTTCCCAGGACAGCTTCGAACACCGGGGAGCTGTTTTTT
CASSVPRTASNTGELFF